The 17 T cell receptor beta chains listed next were all sequenced from one sample in a study of human T cells and chemical hapten exposure. As for time point: patch test 3, about 24 weeks after DPC sensitization. Treatment of the sample: therapeutic diphenylcyclopropenone sensitization with weekly scalp DPC. TCRdb used MiXCR to reprocess the RACE reads, holding one entry per CDR3 protein. The sample contains more than 150,000 distinct CDR3 sequences, 24% of which appear only once. The sample consisted of whole blood, taken in connection with sensitization to the hapten diphenylcyclopropenone (DPC). Source of these receptors: a middle-aged woman with alopecia areata. Some clones in this sample may be carry-over from other donors' samples.

CDR3 nucleotides: TGCAGTGCTAGGGGGGTCGTGGCGGGCCCCACAGATACGCAGTATTTT. Translation gives CSARGVVAGPTDTQYF. The chain recombines TRBV20-1 with TRBJ2-3; tentatively, D is TRBD1 or TRBD2 (5 bases each). Germline CDR1 is DFQATT and CDR2 is SNEGSKA (reference sequence). CDR3 length equals 16 residues. V was cut by 3 bases and J by 2 bases, with 18 bases left in between.

This clonotype showed up just a few times. The chain has TRBV29-1 and TRBJ2-3, with D hard to call. The CDR3 contains 13 residues. Germline loops: CDR1 SQVTM, CDR2 ANQGSEA. Between the trimmed V and J ends, which lost 4 bases and 0 bases, there was a span of 8 bases. CDR3 DNA: TGCAGCGTTGTACTGGGAAGCACAGATACGCAGTATTTT. Encoded protein: CSVVLGSTDTQYF.

The V gene is TRBV28, the J gene TRBJ2-7; no clear D gene. V was clipped by 10 bases and J by 4 bases, with 11 bases between them. CDR3 length: 11 amino acids. Germline V gene lookup returns CDR1 MDHEN and CDR2 SYDVKM. For the CDR3, the DNA is TGTGCCACCACTTTGGGGTACGAGCAGTACTTC. This encodes CATTLGYEQYF.

This clonotype has just a few counts. This rearrangement joins TRBV27 to TRBJ1-2; 8 positions match TRBD1. Per the germline V gene, CDR1 is MNHEY and CDR2 is SMNVEV (reference sequence). This CDR3 spans 14 amino acids. Trimming took 5 bases from V and 8 from J; bases not matched to a gene: 10. In DNA, the CDR3 is TGTGCCAGCAGTGGCACCAGGGGGCGTCGAGGCTACACCTTC. Amino acids: CASSGTRGRRGYTF.

DNA for the CDR3: TGTGCCAGCAGCCAAGATACAGGGGCAAACTATGGCTACACCTTC. It specifies CASSQDTGANYGYTF. This chain joins TRBV3-1 and TRBJ1-2; 7 bases map to TRBD1. The CDR3 extends over 15 amino acids. After removal of 0 bases from V and 2 bases from J, the junction contained 3 bases not matched to a gene. Per the germline V gene, CDR1 is LGHDT and CDR2 is YNNKEL (reference sequence).

This clonotype was seen only a few times. The chain recombines TRBV29-1 with TRBJ2-1, with no clear D. V was cut by 5 bases and J by 5 bases, with 13 bases left in between. The CDR3 totals 13 residues. Per germline, CDR1 SQVTM and CDR2 ANQGSEA. The CDR3, as DNA: TGCAGCGTTCTAAAGTCCTACGACAATGAGCAGTTCTTC. This gives the protein CSVLKSYDNEQFF.

This clonotype was counted between two and nine times. The chain employs TRBV7-2 and TRBJ2-5; 7 bases fit TRBD2. The V segment lost 5 bases and the J segment 1 base; nucleotides outside the gene matches: 4. The length of the CDR3 is 14 residues. CDR1 SGHTA and CDR2 FQGNSA come from the germline V gene. The CDR3 protein is CASSTPSGQETQYF. CDR3 DNA sequence: TGTGCCAGCAGCACCCCTAGCGGCCAAGAGACCCAGTACTTC.

Only a few counts were recorded for this clonotype. The J gene is TRBJ1-5, the V gene TRBV6-2 or TRBV6-3, with D uncertain. The CDR3 sequence is 13 residues long. CDR1 and CDR2 from the germline V gene are MNHEY and SVGEGT. With 0 bases removed from V and 6 bases from J, the gap between germline ends came to 6 bases. The chain's CDR3 is CASSYSGLQPQHF. DNA for the CDR3: TGTGCCAGCAGTTACTCGGGTCTTCAGCCCCAGCATTTT.

This clonotype was found a few times. V and J are TRBV2 and TRBJ1-1, with D tentatively TRBD1 (6 bases). Germline assignment: CDR1 SNHLY and CDR2 FYNNEI. The CDR3 spans 13 residues. V was pared by 3 bases and J by 5 bases, with 10 bases between. CDR3 sequence reads: CASSEDRETEAFF. The DNA of the CDR3 is TGTGCCAGCAGTGAGGACAGAGAGACTGAAGCTTTCTTT.

CDR3 in DNA: TGCAGTGCTAAGGGGGGGGCCGGCTACACCTTC. Amino acids: CSAKGGAGYTF. V and J are TRBV20-1 and TRBJ1-2; D perhaps matches TRBD1 (6 bases). The CDR3 spans 11 residues. CDR1 is DFQATT, CDR2 SNEGSKA, per germline (reference sequence). V lost 4 bases and J lost 8, with 11 bases in between.

This clonotype has just one count. The CDR3 loop is CSVSDRNEQFF. In DNA form, the CDR3 reads TGCAGCGTTTCTGACAGGAATGAGCAGTTCTTC. The gene calls are TRBV29-1 and TRBJ2-1; tentative D call: TRBD1 (6 bases). The CDR3 is 11 residues long. Trimming removed 5 bases from V and 7 bases from J, with 9 bases in between. Per germline, CDR1 SQVTM and CDR2 ANQGSEA.

The V gene is TRBV5-1, the J gene TRBJ1-6; tentatively, D is TRBD1 (5 bases). The CDR3 extends over 17 amino acids. V was pared by 5 bases and J by 7 bases, with 22 bases between. Per germline, CDR1 SGHRS and CDR2 YFSETQ. The CDR3 sequence: CASSRKGPAFMNSPLHF. The CDR3, as DNA: TGCGCCAGCAGTAGGAAGGGGCCCGCGTTTATGAATTCACCCCTCCACTTT. Looking up the rest from reference TRBV5-1 and TRBJ1-6 gives the full variable domain: KAGVTQTPRYLIKTRGQQVTLSCSPISGHRSVSWYQQTPGQGLQFLFEYFSETQRNKGNFPGRFSGRQFSNSRSEMNVSTLELGDSALYLCASSRKGPAFMNSPLHFGNGTRLTVT.

This clonotype came up many times. For the CDR3, the DNA is TGCGCCAGCAGCCAGAGCTTGCAAACCCCGGGGTATGAGCAGTTCTTC. Translation gives CASSQSLQTPGYEQFF. The chain has TRBV4-1 and TRBJ2-1; a possible D gene is TRBD2 (5 bases). There are 16 residues in the CDR3. Trimming took off 3 bases at V and 8 bases at J, with 20 bases between the two ends. From germline, CDR1 is MGHRA and CDR2 YSYEKL.

This chain links TRBV5-1 with TRBJ2-1, with 7 bases fitting TRBD1. Trimming removed 0 bases from V and 6 bases from J; junction bases left unmatched: 6. Germline V gives CDR1 SGHRS, CDR2 YFSETQ. The CDR3 length is 15 residues. The CDR3 DNA follows: TGCGCCAGCAGCTTGGATGGGACAGACTTCAATGAGCAGTTCTTC. This encodes CASSLDGTDFNEQFF.

The chain is built from TRBV12-3 or TRBV12-4 and TRBJ2-1; 10 nucleotides agree with TRBD2. The V segment lost 7 bases and the J segment 8 bases; nucleotides outside the gene matches: 8. The CDR3 runs 14 residues. Here the CDR3 reads CASKPSGSFDEQFF. The CDR3 nucleotides read TGTGCCAGCAAGCCTAGCGGGAGTTTCGATGAGCAGTTCTTC.

This clonotype came up a few times. The rearrangement links TRBV6-5 to TRBJ1-1, with 7 bases matching TRBD1. After removal of 6 bases from V and 4 bases from J, the junction contained 5 bases not matched to a gene. The length of the CDR3 is 13 residues. The germline gives CDR1 MNHEY, CDR2 SVGAGI. The CDR3 bases are TGTGCCAGCAGCCCCGGGACAGTCACTGAAGCTTTCTTT. It yields the protein CASSPGTVTEAFF.

The rearrangement links TRBV2 to TRBJ2-2, with a possible D match to TRBD2 (6 bases). The V end lost 4 bases, the J end lost 0 bases, and 9 bases lay between the germline ends. The CDR3 sequence is 15 residues long. The germline V gene encodes CDR1 SNHLY and CDR2 FYNNEI. Here the CDR3 reads CASSGGVANTGELFF. The CDR3 DNA sequence: TGTGCCAGCAGTGGGGGGGTCGCGAACACCGGGGAGCTGTTTTTT.